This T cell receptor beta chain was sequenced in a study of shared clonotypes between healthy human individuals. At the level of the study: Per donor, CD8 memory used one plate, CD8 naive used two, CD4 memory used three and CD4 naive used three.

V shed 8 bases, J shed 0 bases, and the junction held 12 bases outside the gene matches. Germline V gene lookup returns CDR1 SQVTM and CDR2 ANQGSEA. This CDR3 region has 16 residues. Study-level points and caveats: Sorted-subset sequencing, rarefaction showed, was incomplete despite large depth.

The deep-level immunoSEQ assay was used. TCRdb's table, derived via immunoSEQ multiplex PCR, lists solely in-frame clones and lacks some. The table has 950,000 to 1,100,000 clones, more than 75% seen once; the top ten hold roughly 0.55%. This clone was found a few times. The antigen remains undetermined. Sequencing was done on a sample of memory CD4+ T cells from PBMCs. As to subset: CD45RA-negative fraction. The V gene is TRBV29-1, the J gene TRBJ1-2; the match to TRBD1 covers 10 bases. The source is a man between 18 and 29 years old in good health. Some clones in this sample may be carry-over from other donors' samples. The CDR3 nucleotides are TGCAGCTTAGCCGGGACAGGGGCCCCAGCTAACTATGGCTACACCTTC. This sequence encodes CSLAGTGAPANYGYTF.